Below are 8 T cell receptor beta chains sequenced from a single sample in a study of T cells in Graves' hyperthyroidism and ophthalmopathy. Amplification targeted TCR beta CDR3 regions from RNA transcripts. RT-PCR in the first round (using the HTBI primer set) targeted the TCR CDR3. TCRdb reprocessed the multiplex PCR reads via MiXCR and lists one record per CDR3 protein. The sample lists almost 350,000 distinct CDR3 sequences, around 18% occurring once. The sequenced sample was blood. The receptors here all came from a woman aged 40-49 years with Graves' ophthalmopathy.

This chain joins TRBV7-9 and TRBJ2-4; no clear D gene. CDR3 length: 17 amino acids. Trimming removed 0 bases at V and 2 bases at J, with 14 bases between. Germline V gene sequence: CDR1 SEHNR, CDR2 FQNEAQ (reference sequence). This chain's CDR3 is CASSLARNLGSKNIQYF. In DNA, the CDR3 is TGTGCCAGCAGCTTAGCAAGGAACCTGGGGTCCAAAAACATTCAGTACTTC.

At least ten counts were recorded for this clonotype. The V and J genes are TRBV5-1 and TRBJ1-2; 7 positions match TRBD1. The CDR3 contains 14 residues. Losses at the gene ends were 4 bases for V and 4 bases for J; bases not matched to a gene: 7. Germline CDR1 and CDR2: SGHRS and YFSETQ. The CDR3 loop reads CASSPGTASYGYTF. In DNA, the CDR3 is TGCGCCAGCAGCCCGGGGACAGCTTCCTATGGCTACACCTTC.

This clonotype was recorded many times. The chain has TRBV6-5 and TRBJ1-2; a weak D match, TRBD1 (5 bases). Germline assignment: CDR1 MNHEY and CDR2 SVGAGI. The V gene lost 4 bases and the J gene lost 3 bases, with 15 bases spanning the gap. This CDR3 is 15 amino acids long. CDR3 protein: CASSSTDREHYGYTF. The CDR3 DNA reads TGTGCCAGCAGTTCCACAGACAGAGAACACTATGGCTACACCTTC.

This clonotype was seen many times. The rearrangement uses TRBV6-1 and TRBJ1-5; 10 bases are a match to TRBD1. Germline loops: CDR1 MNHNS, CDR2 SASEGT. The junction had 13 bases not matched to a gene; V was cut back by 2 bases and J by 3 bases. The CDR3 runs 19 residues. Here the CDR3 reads CASSELPPGQGFINQPQHF. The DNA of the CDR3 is TGTGCCAGCAGTGAACTCCCCCCGGGACAGGGGTTTATCAATCAGCCCCAGCATTTT.

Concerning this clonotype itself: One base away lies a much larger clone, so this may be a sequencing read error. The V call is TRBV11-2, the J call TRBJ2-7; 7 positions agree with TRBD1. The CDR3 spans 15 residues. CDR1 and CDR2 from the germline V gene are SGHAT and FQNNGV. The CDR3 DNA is TGTGTCAGCAGCTCGTACTGGACAGGTACCTACGAGCAGTACTTC. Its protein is CVSSSYWTGTYEQYF.

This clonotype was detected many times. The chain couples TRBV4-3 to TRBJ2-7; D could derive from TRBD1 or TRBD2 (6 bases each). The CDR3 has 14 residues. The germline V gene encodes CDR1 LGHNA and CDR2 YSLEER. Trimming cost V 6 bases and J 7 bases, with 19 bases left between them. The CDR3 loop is CASSPRGYAGEQYF. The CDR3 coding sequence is TGCGCCAGCAGTCCTAGGGGGTATGCGGGGGAGCAGTACTTC.

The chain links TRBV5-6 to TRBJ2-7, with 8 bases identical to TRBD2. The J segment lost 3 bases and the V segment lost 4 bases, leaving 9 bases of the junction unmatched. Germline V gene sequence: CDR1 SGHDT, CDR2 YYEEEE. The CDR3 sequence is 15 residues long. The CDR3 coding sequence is TGTGCCAGCAGCCGATCTGGGACTAGAGTCTACGAGCAGTACTTC. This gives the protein CASSRSGTRVYEQYF.

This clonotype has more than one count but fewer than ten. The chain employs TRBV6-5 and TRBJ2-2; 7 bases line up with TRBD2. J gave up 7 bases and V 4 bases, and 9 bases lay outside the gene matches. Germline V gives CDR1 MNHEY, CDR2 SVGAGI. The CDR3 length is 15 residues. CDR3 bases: TGTGCCAGCAGTTCTAGCGGAGGGGTCTTCGGGGAGCTGTTTTTT. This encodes CASSSSGGVFGELFF.